This T cell receptor beta chain was recorded in a study of shared clonotypes between healthy human individuals (dated by TCRdb to about 2020). Some background on the complete study: A few men and a couple of women, aged 18 to 49 years, made up the cohort. Between about 0.9 and 10 billion PBMCs per donor were obtained by leukapheresis. To estimate repertoire size and how much clonotype sharing occurs between individuals, the study deeply sequenced the blood TCR repertoires of 5 or 6 healthy adults. For each donor, three plates each were used for CD4 naive and CD4 memory, two plates were used for CD8 naive, and one plate was used for CD8 memory. Libraries were prepared and TCR repertoires were sequenced by different laboratories using diverse techniques, in order to increase sequencing depth and limit assay-specific biases. The investigation overall reported the following: Pairwise subsampling indicated that sequencing depth was expected to affect the degree of clonotype sharing among donors. Estimated clonotype richness was generally larger for naive than for memory subsets. Across a handful of donors, roughly 5.4% of naive CD4, around 3.5% of naive CD8, 2% to 2.5% of memory CD4, and 0.3% to 0.45% of memory CD8 clonotypes were shared. Only blood was sampled, and tissue TCR repertoires likely differ from those in blood. Compared with non-shared clonotypes, the clonotypes found in all four sorted-subset donors had higher generation probabilities. The small number of donors limited the genetic and exposure-history diversity represented. Incomplete sequencing was indicated by rarefaction of sorted-subset datasets, despite the large sequencing depth.

CDR1 and CDR2 (GTSNPN, SVGIG) derive from the germline V gene (reference sequence). There are 15 amino acids in the CDR3, from cysteine to phenylalanine inclusive. The CDR3 DNA has 45 bases and is translated from base 1. V is cut by 0 bases and J by 6 bases, and the space between the germline ends is 14 bases. Comment on this clone: Its recognized antigen is unknown. No quality values exist for individual bases; no much larger clone is one base distant.

The donors were healthy, HIV-negative adults who had no recently reported acute infections or vaccinations. Every donor was a Caucasian adult living in Nashville, Tennessee, USA. CD4+ T cells were enriched by magnetic negative selection, after which naive cells were positively selected on CD45RA and the negative fraction was taken as the memory subset. Blood was collected by leukapheresis, and PBMCs were isolated by Ficoll-Histopaque density gradient centrifugation and then cryopreserved in liquid nitrogen vapor phase. Analytical flow cytometry was used to check the purity and quantity of every magnetically sorted T cell population. Genomic DNA was isolated from each sorted fraction and quantified by UV absorbance on a Nanodrop 2000c. Using the deep immunoSEQ assay, multiplex PCR amplified TCR CDR3 regions from genomic DNA. Extracted genomic DNA from each cell subset was distributed evenly across all wells of several immunoSEQ 96-well plates, and each plate was treated as a replicate. For sorted subsets, each replicate PCR was loaded with roughly 0.2 ug genomic DNA, equivalent to 30,000 to 35,000 T cell genomes. Purified libraries were measured with a Qubit 3.0 fluorometer, size-checked on a Bioanalyzer 2100, and measured again with the KAPA Library Quantification kit. Every immunoSEQ 96-well plate was sequenced on a dedicated single-read 150-cycle Illumina NextSeq 550 flow cell. As for the authors' bioinformatics: Because only junctional sequences without quality scores were contained in the immunoSEQ output, filtering matching that applied to full-length reads could not be performed. To assign V/J genes and CDR3, sequences were annotated using PyIR, a Python wrapper for IgBLAST v1.9, with IMGT germline references. Reads were removed for weak V/J assignments (E-value above 1e-6), missing CDR3, stop codons, out-of-frame junctions, or ambiguous translated residues. V3J clonotypes were defined as sequences sharing the same inferred V gene, J gene, and CDR3 amino acid sequence. The percentage overlap between two repertoires was calculated by dividing the number of shared unique clonotypes by the size of the smaller repertoire. RTK rarefaction, the Chao1 estimator, and Recon v2.1 estimates of unobserved clonotypes were used to assess repertoire richness. Generation probabilities were computed with OLGA for all TCRbeta clonotypes obtained by the gDNA method from a handful of donors. TCRdb retrieved this table from immuneACCESS and kept in-frame rearrangements only. Not all clones are present; in checked studies, unresolved V genes account for under half, and no reason is known for the remainder. For V, J and clone size, that table is used; D and trimming come from the DNA. The sample table records 2 million to 2.5 million clones; 80% to 95% of these occur just once. Of the sample, roughly 0.34% falls within the top ten clones.

The receptor was derived from a man younger than 35 in good health. Some clones in this sample may be carry-over from other donors' samples. Material for sequencing was naive CD4+ T cells from PBMCs. The intended sense of this specimen's cell subset or site label: CD45RA+ positively selected. The chain links TRBV30 with TRBJ2-2; possibly the D gene is TRBD2, per 5 matching bases. CDR3 region: CAWSVLWGAAGELFF. The sequence in DNA is TGTGCCTGGAGTGTATTATGGGGAGCGGCCGGGGAGCTGTTTTTT.